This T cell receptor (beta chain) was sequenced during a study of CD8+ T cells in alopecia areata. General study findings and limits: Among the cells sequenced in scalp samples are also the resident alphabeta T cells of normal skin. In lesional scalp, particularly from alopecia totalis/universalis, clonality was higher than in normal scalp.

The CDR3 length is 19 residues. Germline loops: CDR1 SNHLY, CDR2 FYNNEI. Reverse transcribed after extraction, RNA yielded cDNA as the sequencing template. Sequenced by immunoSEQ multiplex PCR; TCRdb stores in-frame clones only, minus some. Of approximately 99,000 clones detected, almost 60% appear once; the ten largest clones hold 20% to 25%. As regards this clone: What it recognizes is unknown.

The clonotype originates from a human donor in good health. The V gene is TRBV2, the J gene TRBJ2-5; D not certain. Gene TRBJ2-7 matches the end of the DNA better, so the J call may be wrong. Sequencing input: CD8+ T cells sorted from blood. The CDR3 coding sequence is TGTGCCAGCAGTTTTGCGCAGCCTCACTCATTGACCCCGGGCCACGAGCAGTACTTC. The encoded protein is CASSFAQPHSLTPGHEQYF.